These 12 T cell receptor beta chains share one sample of origin, sequenced in a study of blood T cell repertoires in COVID-19. Sequencing was performed with immunoSEQ multiplex PCR; in TCRdb, only in-frame clones are kept and a portion is missing. The table lists around 100,000 clones, around four fifths of them singletons, with 13% in the top ten. The material sequenced was peripheral blood. The origin of the receptors is a man aged 45 to 65 with active or convalescent COVID-19.

V usage is TRBV6-5 and J usage is TRBJ2-7; TRBD2 matches 11 bases. The germline CDR1 and CDR2 sequences are MNHEY and SVGAGI. V lost 3 bases, J lost 7 bases, and 5 bases stayed unmatched. CDR3 size: 14 residues. CDR3 nucleotide sequence: TGTGCCAGCAGTTATCCCGGACTAGCGGGTGAGCAGTACTTC. Protein: CASSYPGLAGEQYF.

This rearrangement joins TRBV7-9 to TRBJ2-1; the match to TRBD2 covers 10 bases. Losses at the gene ends were 1 base for V and 4 bases for J; bases not matched to a gene: 7. Germline V gene data show CDR1 as SEHNR and CDR2 as FQNEAQ (reference sequence). The CDR3 consists of 17 residues. Here the CDR3 DNA reads TGTGCCAGCAGCTTAGGAAGCGGGAGGGCTGAGTACAATGAGCAGTTCTTC. Its translation: CASSLGSGRAEYNEQFF.

The count of this clone is one. The chain recombines TRBV2 with TRBJ1-1, with D perhaps matching TRBD1 (6 bases). The CDR3 is 13 residues long. Germline lookup yields CDR1 SNHLY and CDR2 FYNNEI. V lost 7 bases, J lost 6 bases, and 15 bases lay in between. The CDR3 is CASMAWGGAEAFF. DNA of the CDR3: TGTGCCAGCATGGCGTGGGGGGGCGCTGAAGCTTTCTTT.

The V and J genes are TRBV30 and TRBJ2-3; perhaps TRBD2 as D (6 bases). The V end lost 7 bases, the J end lost 7 bases, and 18 bases lay between the germline ends. CDR3 size: 13 residues. CDR1 GTSNPN and CDR2 SVGIG come from the germline V gene (reference sequence). The CDR3 region is CAYNRDFQNTQYF. In DNA form, the CDR3 reads TGTGCCTATAACCGGGACTTCCAAAATACGCAGTATTTT.

The chain recombines TRBV19 with TRBJ2-7, with 8 nucleotides matching TRBD2. V shed 7 bases, J shed 4 bases, and the junction held 9 bases outside the gene matches. CDR1 LNHDA and CDR2 SQIVND come from the germline V gene (reference sequence). CDR3 length: 14 amino acids. This CDR3 is CASTPGLGTYEQYF. The CDR3 DNA is TGTGCCAGTACCCCGGGACTAGGAACATACGAGCAGTACTTC.

V is TRBV29-1 and J is TRBJ1-2; D possibly corresponds to TRBD1 (5 bases). Trimming removed 6 bases at V and 3 bases at J, with 8 bases between. This CDR3 has 11 residues. CDR1 and CDR2 from the germline V gene are SQVTM and ANQGSEA. The CDR3 spells CSVGEDYGYTF. The CDR3 nucleotides are TGCAGCGTGGGGGAGGACTATGGCTACACCTTC.

The chain uses TRBV7-6 and TRBJ2-2, with D tentatively TRBD1 (6 bases). With 2 bases removed from V and 7 bases from J, the gap between germline ends came to 8 bases. This CDR3 contains 13 residues. Per germline, CDR1 SGHVS and CDR2 FNYEAQ. DNA for the CDR3: TGTGCCAGCAGCTTACGGGACAACGGGGAGCTGTTTTTT. Its protein is CASSLRDNGELFF.

The chain has TRBV4-1 and TRBJ1-2; D not resolved. This CDR3 has 14 residues. V was shortened by 1 base and J by 4 bases, with 10 bases between the two germline ends. Germline V gives CDR1 MGHRA, CDR2 YSYEKL. The CDR3: CASSQGVTGYGYTF. Here the CDR3 DNA reads TGCGCCAGCAGCCAAGGGGTCACGGGCTATGGCTACACCTTC.

The genes are TRBV5-1 and TRBJ1-1; the match to TRBD1 covers 7 bases. This CDR3 region has 13 residues. V lost 5 bases to trimming and J lost 2 bases; unmatched junction nucleotides: 3. Germline V gene sequence: CDR1 SGHRS, CDR2 YFSETQ. Here the CDR3 DNA reads TGCGCCAGCAGACGGGACAGCAACACTGAAGCTTTCTTT. This codes for CASRRDSNTEAFF.

This sequence joins TRBV6-5 and TRBJ1-4; D uncertain. The germline V gene has CDR1 MNHEY and CDR2 SVGAGI. Trimming pared 4 bases from V and 8 bases from J, leaving 8 bases between. The CDR3 spans 12 residues. CDR3 DNA sequence: TGTGCCAGCAGTTCGGTGGGCGAAAAACTGTTTTTT. It yields the protein CASSSVGEKLFF.

The V gene is TRBV5-1, the J gene TRBJ2-7, with a tentative D call TRBD2 (6 bases). This CDR3 has 16 residues. V was clipped by 2 bases and J by 0 bases, with 15 bases between them. Per the germline V gene, CDR1 is SGHRS and CDR2 is YFSETQ. CDR3 bases: TGCGCCAGCAGCTTTGGACGCCGGGGGAGCTCCTACGAGCAGTACTTC. The encoded protein is CASSFGRRGSSYEQYF.

The V and J genes are TRBV6-5 and TRBJ1-6, with D possibly matching TRBD1 (6 bases). Trimming left V 4 bases short and J 3 bases short, with 7 bases between. Germline loops: CDR1 MNHEY, CDR2 SVGAGI. The CDR3 is 14 amino acids. DNA of the CDR3: TGTGCCAGCAGTTTGGACAGCTATAATTCACCCCTCCACTTT. This codes for CASSLDSYNSPLHF.